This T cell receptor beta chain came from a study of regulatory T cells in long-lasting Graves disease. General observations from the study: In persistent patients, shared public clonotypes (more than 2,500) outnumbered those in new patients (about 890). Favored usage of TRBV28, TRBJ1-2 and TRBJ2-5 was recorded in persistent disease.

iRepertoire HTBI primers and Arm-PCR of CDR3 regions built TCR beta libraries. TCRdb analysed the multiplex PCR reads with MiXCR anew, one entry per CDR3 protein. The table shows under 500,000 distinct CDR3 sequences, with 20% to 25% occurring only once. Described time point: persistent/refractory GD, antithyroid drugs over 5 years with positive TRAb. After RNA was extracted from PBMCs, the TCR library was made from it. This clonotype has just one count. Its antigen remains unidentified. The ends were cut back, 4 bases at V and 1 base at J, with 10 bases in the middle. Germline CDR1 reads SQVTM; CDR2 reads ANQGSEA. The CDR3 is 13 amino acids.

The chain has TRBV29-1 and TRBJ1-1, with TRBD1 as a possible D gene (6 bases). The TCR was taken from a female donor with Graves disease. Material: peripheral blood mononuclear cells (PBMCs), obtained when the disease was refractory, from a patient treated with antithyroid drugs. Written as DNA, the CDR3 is TGCAGCGTTGCCCTAGGGGGGAACACTGAAGCTTTCTTT. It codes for CSVALGGNTEAFF.